The sequence of this T cell receptor beta chain was determined in a study of blood T cell repertoires in COVID-19. In the study overall: Collection of acute and convalescent COVID-19 samples took place in the United States, Italy and Spain. Sources were T cells, B-cell-depleted T cells, or PBMCs; the material itself was cDNA or gDNA.

In the authors' workflow: For nucleated cells, counts were estimated from reference gene primer amplification. Using immunoSEQ multiplex PCR, the repertoire was profiled, and TCRdb retains in-frame clones only, with some absent. V and J calls plus clone size are reproduced from that table; the DNA served to infer D and trimming. The table shows 29,000 or so clones, with just over 90% occurring only once. The CDR3 is 11 amino acids. Note on this clone: At one end the junction does not follow the germline gene, possibly because of a read error.

The origin of this receptor is a man between 50 and 59 years old with active COVID-19. The source material was peripheral blood. The chain links TRBV12-3 or TRBV12-4 to TRBJ1-3; 8 bases are shared with TRBD1. The CDR3 DNA is TGTGCCAGCAGTCCAGAGACAGGGGAGGATTTT. It specifies CASSPETGEDF.